The 7 T cell receptor beta chains listed next were all sequenced from one sample in a study of beta chain features in type 1 diabetes. Antigens for these TCRs are unknown. Findings and caveats of the study: Patients with Type 1 diabetes showed moderately but significantly shorter TCRB CDR3s in all four CD4+ subsets.

Reverse transcription of all isolated RNA meant that expressed TCRB transcripts were sequenced. Using immunoSEQ multiplex PCR, the repertoire was profiled, and TCRdb retains in-frame clones only, with some absent. The table includes a few hundred thousand clones, 11% detected once. The sequencing sample was made of naive CD4+ T cells from blood. The receptors here all came from a young man with type 1 diabetes.

This clone was detected only a few times. V and J are TRBV9 and TRBJ1-5; D remains unclear. The CDR3 runs to 15 residues. Germline V lookup: CDR1 SGDLS, CDR2 YYNGEE. Trimming stripped 0 bases from V and 0 bases from J, with 7 bases between. CDR3 residues: CASSVGGSSNQPQHF. The CDR3 nucleotides are TGTGCCAGCAGCGTAGGAGGGTCTAGCAATCAGCCCCAGCATTTT.

The chain combines TRBV19 with TRBJ1-5; D is perhaps TRBD1 (5 bases). Germline-derived CDR1 and CDR2 are LNHDA and SQIVND (reference sequence). The CDR3 contains 17 residues. V lost 3 bases and J 6 bases, leaving 21 bases between the germline ends. CDR3 DNA sequence: TGTGCCAGTAGTATTCGGACAACTGCACGGATCCCTCAGCCCCAGCATTTT. It yields the protein CASSIRTTARIPQPQHF. Using reference TRBV19 and TRBJ1-5 for the parts outside the CDR3, the full variable domain is DGGITQSPKYLFRKEGQNVTLSCEQNLNHDAMYWYRQDPGQGLRLIYYSQIVNDFQKGDIAEGYSVSREKKESFPLTVTSAQKNPTAFYLCASSIRTTARIPQPQHFGDGTRLSIL.

In its sample, this clone was seen a few times. The chain couples TRBV6-1 to TRBJ1-1; TRBD1 aligns across 7 bases. The CDR3 consists of 14 residues. Germline trimming cut 6 bases from V and 4 bases from J; bases unmatched to any gene: 8. The germline V gene has CDR1 MNHNS and CDR2 SASEGT. CDR3 nucleotides: TGTGCCAGCAGCCTCCAATCAGGGGGCACTGAAGCTTTCTTT. This sequence encodes CASSLQSGGTEAFF.

This clone showed up just a few times. The chain joins TRBV7-9 to TRBJ2-7; 8 bases are shared with TRBD1. The CDR3 consists of 15 residues. Germline assignment: CDR1 SEHNR and CDR2 FQNEAQ (reference sequence). The V gene end was trimmed by 1 base and the J gene end by 4 bases; junction bases not matched to a gene: 6. The CDR3, as DNA: TGTGCCAGCAGCTTAGAAGGGACAGGCAGATACGAGCAGTACTTC. It encodes CASSLEGTGRYEQYF. The full variable domain, with the rest looked up from reference TRBV7-9 and TRBJ2-7, is DTGVSQNPRHKITKRGQNVTFRCDPISEHNRLYWYRQTLGQGPEFLTYFQNEAQLEKSRLLSDRFSAERPKGSFSTLEIQRTEQGDSAMYLCASSLEGTGRYEQYFGPGTRLTVT.

The chain is built from TRBV6-5 and TRBJ2-7; possibly TRBD1 for D (5 bases). Germline-derived CDR1 and CDR2 are MNHEY and SVGAGI. The CDR3 runs to 15 residues. V gave up 5 bases and J gave up 7 bases, with 21 bases separating them. As DNA, the CDR3 is TGTGCCAGCAGTAACAGGATTTCATCTTACGGGGAGCAGTACTTC. This sequence encodes CASSNRISSYGEQYF.

The V gene is TRBV7-8, the J gene TRBJ2-5; TRBD1 aligns across 8 bases. CDR1 and CDR2 from the germline V gene are SGHVS and FQNEAQ. V dropped 4 bases and J dropped 7; count of bases not matched to a gene: 8. The CDR3 totals 14 residues. CDR3: CASSSRTGRGTQYF. CDR3 DNA sequence: TGTGCCAGCAGCTCCCGGACAGGGAGAGGGACCCAGTACTTC.

CDR3 in DNA: TGCGCCAGCAGCTCGATACAGGGAGGGCATGAGCAGTTCTTC. The encoded protein is CASSSIQGGHEQFF. This rearrangement joins TRBV5-1 to TRBJ2-1, with D perhaps matching TRBD2 (7 bases). Between the trimmed V and J ends, which lost 3 bases and 8 bases, there was a span of 15 bases. The CDR3 has 14 amino acids. Germline V lookup: CDR1 SGHRS, CDR2 YFSETQ.